One and the same sample provided the 21 T cell receptor beta chains below, sequenced in a study of blood T cell repertoires in COVID-19. Assay used: immunoSEQ multiplex PCR; TCRdb lists only in-frame clones, some missing. The top ten clones hold under 8% of a sample with several thousand clones, around 88% of them seen once. Sequencing was performed on peripheral blood. These receptors came from a woman aged 45-60 years with active or convalescent COVID-19.

This chain links TRBV19 with TRBJ2-1, with a tentative D call TRBD2 (6 bases). This CDR3 region has 13 residues. Germline assignment: CDR1 LNHDA and CDR2 SQIVND (reference sequence). V lost 8 bases and J lost 2, with 10 bases in between. This CDR3 reads CASRDSAYNEQFF. The DNA of the CDR3 is TGTGCCAGTCGGGACTCAGCCTACAATGAGCAGTTCTTC. The complete variable domain, with remaining parts taken from reference TRBV19 and TRBJ2-1, reads DGGITQSPKYLFRKEGQNVTLSCEQNLNHDAMYWYRQDPGQGLRLIYYSQIVNDFQKGDIAEGYSVSREKKESFPLTVTSAQKNPTAFYLCASRDSAYNEQFFGPGTRLTVL.

The chain employs TRBV15 and TRBJ2-3; 11 nucleotides match TRBD2. Germline loops: CDR1 LNHNV, CDR2 YYDKDF (reference sequence). CDR3 length: 18 residues. V trimming: 4 bases; J trimming: 2 bases; junction bases outside the gene matches: 11. For the CDR3, the DNA is TGTGCCACCAGCAAAGGTTCCCTAGCGGGAGGTTACACAGATACGCAGTATTTT. It is translated as CATSKGSLAGGYTDTQYF.

The chain is built from TRBV18 and TRBJ1-2; possibly TRBD1 for D (6 bases). Germline V gives CDR1 KGHSH, CDR2 LQKENI. The CDR3 spans 14 residues. V shed 0 bases and J shed 8 bases, with 13 bases lying between them. This CDR3 is CASSPPQGMRGYTF. CDR3 sequence (DNA): TGTGCCAGCTCACCACCGCAGGGGATGAGGGGCTACACCTTC. Combining the CDR3 with reference TRBV18 and TRBJ1-2 gives the whole variable domain NAGVMQNPRHLVRRRGQEARLRCSPMKGHSHVYWYRQLPEEGLKFMVYLQKENIIDESGMPKERFSAEFPKEGPSILRIQQVVRGDSAAYFCASSPPQGMRGYTFGSGTRLTVV.

The genes are TRBV29-1 and TRBJ2-1; 7 bases map to TRBD2. The length of the CDR3 is 13 residues. V was pared by 4 bases and J by 0 bases, with 0 bases of the junction left unmatched. CDR1 SQVTM and CDR2 ANQGSEA come from the germline V gene. CDR3: CSVGTSSYNEQFF. In nucleotides, the CDR3 is TGCAGCGTTGGGACTAGCTCCTACAATGAGCAGTTCTTC.

The chain links TRBV27 to TRBJ1-2; 9 bases agree with TRBD1. This CDR3 contains 13 residues. The trim removed 6 bases at V and 7 bases at J, leaving 6 bases unmatched. CDR1 and CDR2 (germline): MNHEY, SMNVEV (reference sequence). This CDR3 is CASRPGTGLGYTF. The CDR3 nucleotides read TGTGCCAGCAGACCCGGGACAGGGCTTGGCTACACCTTC.

This clone was seen a single time. The V and J genes are TRBV6-4 and TRBJ2-3, with TRBD1 identical over 8 bases. V shed 6 bases and J 5 bases; nucleotides not matched to a gene: 7. Germline V gives CDR1 MRHNA, CDR2 SNTAGT. This CDR3 contains 14 residues. DNA for the CDR3: TGTGCCAGCAGCGCCGGGACAGGAGAAGATACGCAGTATTTT. Encoded protein: CASSAGTGEDTQYF.

This clone was seen only a few times. Here the CDR3 DNA reads TGTGCCAGCAGCCAAGGGGAAGTTGTTGAGCAGTTCTTC. Its protein product is CASSQGEVVEQFF. The rearrangement uses TRBV6-2 or TRBV6-3 and TRBJ2-1, with a tentative D call TRBD1 (5 bases). Per germline, CDR1 MNHEY and CDR2 SVGEGT. V was shortened by 6 bases and J by 9 bases, with 15 bases between the two germline ends. The CDR3 is 13 residues long.

This clone was counted once. The gene calls are TRBV12-3 or TRBV12-4 and TRBJ1-2; maybe TRBD1 (5 bases). This CDR3 contains 13 residues. V was shortened by 8 bases and J by 5 bases, with 15 bases between the two germline ends. The DNA for the CDR3 is TGTGCCAGCGCTGGAGGGGAGGGGTATGGCTACACCTTC. Its translation is CASAGGEGYGYTF.

V and J are TRBV5-6 and TRBJ1-2, with a tentative D call TRBD1 (5 bases). The CDR3 is 12 residues long. The V end was cut by 4 bases, the J end by 3 bases, with 7 bases between. Germline V gene sequence: CDR1 SGHDT, CDR2 YYEEEE. Written as DNA, the CDR3 is TGTGCCAGCAGCACGACAGACTATGGCTACACCTTC. This sequence encodes CASSTTDYGYTF. Supplemented by reference TRBV5-6 and TRBJ1-2, the full variable domain reads DAGVTQSPTHLIKTRGQQVTLRCSPKSGHDTVSWYQQALGQGPQFIFQYYEEEERQRGNFPDRFSGHQFPNYSSELNVNALLLGDSALYLCASSTTDYGYTFGSGTRLTVV.

The gene calls are TRBV7-6 and TRBJ2-7; 7 bases line up with TRBD1. Germline values: CDR1 SGHVS, CDR2 FNYEAQ. This CDR3 has 14 amino acids. The trim removed 5 bases at V and 5 bases at J, leaving 9 bases unmatched. CDR3: CASSPQDRRNEQYF. The CDR3 DNA reads as TGTGCCAGCAGCCCCCAGGACAGGCGAAACGAGCAGTACTTC.

J is TRBJ2-2 and V is TRBV29-1, with a possible D match to TRBD1 (6 bases). The germline V gene encodes CDR1 SQVTM and CDR2 ANQGSEA. With 1 base removed from V and 5 bases from J, the gap between germline ends came to 14 bases. The CDR3 contains 15 residues. The CDR3 region is CSVEGGGQRTGELFF. As DNA, the CDR3 is TGCAGCGTTGAAGGAGGGGGTCAGAGGACCGGGGAGCTGTTTTTT.

V and J are TRBV5-1 and TRBJ2-2, with 8 bases aligning to TRBD1. Germline CDR1 SGHRS, CDR2 YFSETQ. Germline trimming cut 0 bases from V and 4 bases from J; bases unmatched to any gene: 2. This CDR3 has 15 amino acids. CDR3 amino acids: CASSLVGTGTGELFF. The CDR3 DNA follows: TGCGCCAGCAGCTTGGTCGGGACAGGCACCGGGGAGCTGTTTTTT. Using reference TRBV5-1 and TRBJ2-2 for the parts outside the CDR3, the full variable domain is KAGVTQTPRYLIKTRGQQVTLSCSPISGHRSVSWYQQTPGQGLQFLFEYFSETQRNKGNFPGRFSGRQFSNSRSEMNVSTLELGDSALYLCASSLVGTGTGELFFGEGSRLTVL.

This sequence joins TRBV7-3 and TRBJ1-1, with 11 positions matching TRBD1. Germline V gene lookup returns CDR1 SGHTA and CDR2 FQGTGA. V gave up 3 bases and J gave up 10 bases; unmatched junction bases: 1. This CDR3 contains 12 residues. CDR3 amino acids: CASSLGQGVAFF. Written as DNA, the CDR3 is TGTGCCAGCAGCTTGGGACAGGGGGTAGCTTTCTTT.

The chain uses TRBV3-1 (or the pseudogene TRBV3-2) and TRBJ1-2; D unclear. Trimming stripped 0 bases from V and 4 bases from J, with 15 bases between. In germline, CDR1 is LGHDT, CDR2 YNNKEL (reference sequence). The CDR3 sequence is 16 residues long. CDR3 region: CASSQEGTASSYGYTF. In DNA form, the CDR3 reads TGTGCCAGCAGCCAAGAAGGAACAGCTTCCTCCTATGGCTACACCTTC.

This clone was detected only a few times. The CDR3 DNA sequence: TGCGCCAGCTCGCCAGGGTCTGGAAACACCATATATTTT. Protein product: CASSPGSGNTIYF. The genes are TRBV10-1 and TRBJ1-3, with D possibly being TRBD1 (5 bases). The CDR3 extends over 13 amino acids. The germline CDR1 and CDR2 sequences are WNHNN and SYGVQD (reference sequence). V lost 8 bases, J lost 1 base, and 9 bases lay in between.

The chain carries TRBV3-1 (or the pseudogene TRBV3-2) and TRBJ2-1; 10 nucleotides align to TRBD2. CDR3 length: 15 amino acids. CDR1 is LGHDT and CDR2 is YNNKEL in the germline V gene (reference sequence). Germline trimming cut 3 bases from V and 9 bases from J; bases unmatched to any gene: 8. CDR3 sequence: CASSQPLLAGVEQFF. CDR3 DNA: TGTGCCAGCAGCCAGCCTCTTCTAGCGGGGGTTGAGCAGTTCTTC.

This chain uses TRBV6-1 with TRBJ1-2, with 8 bases aligning to TRBD1. The V and J ends lost 0 bases and 4 bases, in that order; junction bases with no gene match: 1. Germline V CDR1 and CDR2: MNHNS, SASEGT. The CDR3 consists of 14 residues. In DNA form, the CDR3 reads TGTGCCAGCAGTGAAGCCGGACAGGGCTATGGCTACACCTTC. It encodes CASSEAGQGYGYTF.

The V call is TRBV5-1, the J call TRBJ2-3; 11 nucleotides match TRBD2. The CDR3 covers 16 residues. Germline V lookup: CDR1 SGHRS, CDR2 YFSETQ. The junction had 4 bases not matched to a gene; V was cut back by 0 bases and J by 4 bases. CDR3 region: CASSLDSGGASDTQYF. DNA of the CDR3: TGCGCCAGCAGCTTGGATAGCGGGGGGGCCTCAGATACGCAGTATTTT.

This chain joins TRBV10-3 and TRBJ2-7; no definite D call. The CDR3 has 14 amino acids. V lost 2 bases and J lost 6, with 14 bases in between. Looked up from germline, CDR1 is ENHRY and CDR2 is SYGVKD. The DNA of the CDR3 is TGTGCCATCAGTGAGGAGGTGAGGAGTCCCGAGCAGTACTTC. Translated: CAISEEVRSPEQYF.

The rearrangement uses TRBV28 and TRBJ1-2; maybe TRBD1 (5 bases). The CDR3 consists of 15 residues. In germline, CDR1 is MDHEN, CDR2 SYDVKM. V lost 7 bases, J lost 5 bases, and 20 bases lay in between. This CDR3 is CASNRGVPLGYGYTF. In DNA form, the CDR3 reads TGTGCCAGCAACCGGGGGGTTCCCTTAGGATATGGCTACACCTTC.

The genes are TRBV30 and TRBJ1-2; D is possibly TRBD1 (6 bases). CDR3 size: 13 residues. Trimming took off 8 bases at V and 6 bases at J, with 19 bases between the two ends. Looked up from germline, CDR1 is GTSNPN and CDR2 is SVGIG (reference sequence). The CDR3 DNA sequence: TGTGCCGCGGTTGGGGGGGCGCTCAATGGCTACACCTTC. As protein: CAAVGGALNGYTF.